This T cell receptor beta chain was obtained from a study of PD-L1 blockade in urothelial cancer. Study as a whole: Individuals in the cohort had been given 0 to 3 earlier chemotherapy regimens. Overall study findings and caveats: Where pretreatment blood TCR clonality fell below the median, better survival was predicted.

A word on this clone: Its specificity is not known.

Time point denoted: peripheral blood 6 weeks after treatment start. Each PCR contained spiked-in synthetic TCR analog templates. Repertoires were generated with immunoSEQ multiplex PCR, while TCRdb's copy carries only in-frame clones and drops some. The sample has more than 60,000 clones, about nine tenths seen once. The junction had 1 base not matched to a gene; V was cut back by 0 bases and J by 2 bases. This CDR3 is 14 amino acids long. Germline loops: CDR1 SNHLY, CDR2 FYNNEI. This TCR came from a man aged 55-75 years with urothelial cancer. The sequencing here drew on PBMCs, taken around atezolizumab (anti-PD-L1) treatment. The rearrangement links TRBV2 to TRBJ2-7; 7 bases line up with TRBD1. CDR3 region: CASSEAGQAYEQYF. CDR3 coding DNA: TGTGCCAGCAGTGAAGCTGGACAGGCCTACGAGCAGTACTTC.